The present TCR beta chain was sequenced within a study of T-cell memory formation after mild COVID-19 (dated by TCRdb to the early 2020s). Concerning the study at large: TCR sequence clusters from the two donors were largely donor specific. In a couple of donors, T-cell clones that expanded and contracted after mild COVID-19 were followed by sequencing TCRalpha and TCRbeta repertoires longitudinally. The cohort was made up of two young adult volunteers, one female and one male, who were previously healthy.

Sequenced using an Illumina NovaSeq 6000. TCRalpha and TCRbeta cDNA libraries were built by 5'RACE with constant-segment primers, adding sample barcodes and unique molecular identifiers. Trizol reagent was used to extract RNA from every sample. Library amplification was performed in two PCR steps, and a second sample barcode and Illumina TruSeq adapters were introduced in the second step. Libraries were sequenced on an Illumina NovaSeq with 2 x 150 bp paired-end reads. On the authors' methods: With migec v1.2.7, reads were demultiplexed and then collapsed into UMI-guided consensus sequences. Using mixcr v2.1.11, UMI consensuses were aligned to TRA and TRB V and J templates and then assembled into clonotypes. A clonotype was counted as expanded or contracted only when both edgeR and NoisET called the clonotype significant, with the noise models trained on biological replicates. edgeR calls used a false discovery rate-adjusted p below 0.01 and a log2 fold-change threshold of 1. As an exploratory analysis of dynamics, max-normalized trajectories of the 1000 most abundant clonotypes were examined by PCA with hierarchical clustering. Each responding clone was given a CD4 or CD8 phenotype based on the CD4+ and CD8+ repertoires, which had been sequenced separately. The public reads were run again by TCRdb, first through fastp at Q25 and then through MiXCR, and only productive beta chains were kept. Entries that share a CDR3 protein sequence are merged under the most common genes and DNA. The V and J calls and clone size are TCRdb's, not the authors'. This sample lists a few hundred thousand distinct CDR3 sequences; 16% were detected once. The ten largest clones represent 22% of the sample.

Here is what the overall study found, with its caveats: SARS-CoV-2 specificity of the second-wave clones peaking on day 37 was not confirmed. The study included only a couple of mild cases, and larger cohorts that include severe cases with pre-infection samples were judged to be necessary. Balanced CD4/CD8 phenotypes were observed for clones contracting from day 15 to 85, whereas a bias towards CD4+ was observed for a second wave of clones expanding from day 15 to 37. The detection of some responding clones in pre-infection memory suggests that pre-existing cross-reactive memory T cells joined the SARS-CoV-2 response. Contracting CD4+ clones were located mainly in the CM and EM memory subsets, whereas CD8+ clones were found to be enriched in EMRA.

Ficoll-Paque density gradient centrifugation was the method used to isolate PBMCs. V drops 3 bases and J drops 7 bases, leaving 10 bases in between. Including cysteine and phenylalanine, the CDR3 has 13 amino acids. The read is trimmed to its CDR3 DNA, 39 bases read in frame from base 1. CDR1 is given as SGHTA and CDR2 as FQGNSA, both from the germline V gene. With respect to this clonotype: Its antigen remains unidentified. Per-nucleotide qualities are absent, and no much larger clonotype sits a single base away.

The sequencing input was PBMCs or a T cell subset sorted from them (not recorded which). In this chain, TRBV7-2 is recombined with TRBJ1-3, with an unclear D gene assignment. The receptor was derived from a man aged 18 to 30 who had mild COVID-19 (a few samples of this study predate the infection). The sample titles of this study are shuffled in the database, so cell type and time point are left out; the donor was told from shared clones. The CDR3 loop reads CASSFNRFNTIYF. The nucleotide sequence reads as follows: TGTGCCAGCAGCTTCAACAGATTTAACACCATATATTTT.